These 30 T cell receptor beta chains share one sample of origin, sequenced in a study of T cells in Graves' hyperthyroidism and ophthalmopathy (dated by TCRdb to about 2019). Libraries were built with multiplex PCR. The run used an Illumina HiSeq 2000. TCR beta CDR3 regions were amplified from RNA transcripts. A first-round RT-PCR of the TCR CDR3 used the HTBI primer set with the Qiagen OneStep RT-PCR kit. The public reads were reprocessed in TCRdb via fastp at Q25 and MiXCR, keeping in-frame beta chains. Entries are consolidated by CDR3 protein sequence, retaining the most common genes and DNA. The sample profile shows about 530,000 distinct CDR3 sequences; roughly 17% of them were found once. Roughly 15% of the sample is held by the ten biggest clonotypes. Sequenced: blood. Source of these receptors: a woman aged 18-29 years with Graves' ophthalmopathy.

This chain links TRBV6-5 with TRBJ2-2, with TRBD2 matching 13 bases. The CDR3 has 20 residues. CDR1 and CDR2 (germline): MNHEY, SVGAGI. Losses at the gene ends were 2 bases for V and 1 base for J; bases not matched to a gene: 10. CDR3 sequence: CASSYNIGLAGAMNTGELFF. The CDR3, as DNA: TGTGCCAGCAGTTACAATATCGGACTAGCGGGAGCCATGAACACCGGGGAGCTGTTTTTT.

The sample holds a few counts of this clonotype. The chain employs TRBV27 and TRBJ2-4; maybe TRBD2 (6 bases). Per germline, CDR1 MNHEY and CDR2 SMNVEV (reference sequence). The CDR3 covers 14 residues. Deletions cut 6 bases from V and 6 bases from J, with 15 bases between. The DNA for the CDR3 is TGTGCCAGCAGCTCCCGAAGGAGGGGAAACATTCAGTACTTC. Translation gives CASSSRRRGNIQYF.

The chain carries TRBV19 and TRBJ1-5, with 9 bases matching TRBD1. The CDR3 extends over 16 amino acids. From germline, CDR1 is LNHDA and CDR2 SQIVND (reference sequence). The J segment lost 4 bases and the V segment lost 7 bases, leaving 11 bases of the junction unmatched. The CDR3 region is CASNSQGQGMNQPQHF. In nucleotides, the CDR3 is TGTGCCAGTAATTCGCAGGGACAGGGAATGAATCAGCCCCAGCATTTT.

This clonotype came up a few times. Germline is not matched at one junction end, which may reflect a read error. J is TRBJ1-1 and V is TRBV12-3 or TRBV12-4; a weak D match, TRBD1 (5 bases). The CDR3 runs to 13 residues. CDR3 amino acids: CASSEGSHTEALF. In DNA form, the CDR3 reads TGTGCCAGCAGCGAGGGGTCCCACACTGAAGCTCTCTTT.

This clonotype was seen a handful of times. The junction and the germline gene differ at one end; a read error may be behind it. V and J are TRBV5-1 and TRBJ2-1; D uncertain. The germline V gene encodes CDR1 SGHRS and CDR2 YFSETQ. The CDR3 sequence is 15 residues long. CDR3 amino acids: CASSWTGPGDNEQFF. The CDR3 nucleotides read TGTGCCAGCAGCTGGACCGGGCCTGGGGACAATGAGCAGTTCTTC. Filled out from reference TRBV5-1 and TRBJ2-1, the complete variable domain reads KAGVTQTPRYLIKTRGQQVTLSCSPISGHRSVSWYQQTPGQGLQFLFEYFSETQRNKGNFPGRFSGRQFSNSRSEMNVSTLELGDSALYLCASSWTGPGDNEQFFGPGTRLTVL.

This clonotype was found a few times. The V gene is TRBV29-1, the J gene TRBJ2-1; 7 bases agree with TRBD1. The trim removed 0 bases at V and 6 bases at J, leaving 14 bases unmatched. Germline values: CDR1 SQVTM, CDR2 ANQGSEA. The length of the CDR3 is 17 residues. The CDR3 coding sequence is TGCAGCGTTGAAGATCCATGGACAGGCCTAGGGGCCAATGAGCAGTTCTTC. Translation: CSVEDPWTGLGANEQFF.

The chain is built from TRBV9 and TRBJ2-3, with D possibly called TRBD1 or TRBD2 (5 bases each). CDR1 SGDLS and CDR2 YYNGEE come from the germline V gene. The CDR3 is made up of 16 amino acids. The V end was cut by 0 bases, the J end by 4 bases, with 15 bases between. This chain's CDR3 is CASSVAGASGPDTQYF. In nucleotides, the CDR3 is TGTGCCAGCAGCGTAGCCGGGGCTTCAGGCCCAGATACGCAGTATTTT.

The rearrangement joins TRBV9 to TRBJ1-2; D may be TRBD1 (5 bases). Germline assignment: CDR1 SGDLS and CDR2 YYNGEE. The germline V and J ends were trimmed by 0 bases and 4 bases, with 13 bases remaining between them. The CDR3 runs 15 residues. The CDR3 here is CASSVGRGASYGYTF. The CDR3 nucleotides are TGTGCCAGCAGCGTAGGACGGGGCGCCTCCTATGGCTACACCTTC.

This clonotype has ten or more counts. This chain links TRBV3-1 with TRBJ1-1; no clear D. The CDR3 spans 13 residues. Trimming removed 5 bases from V and 3 bases from J, with 10 bases in between. From germline, CDR1 is LGHDT and CDR2 YNNKEL (reference sequence). The CDR3 sequence: CASSYGPDTEAFF. In DNA form, the CDR3 reads TGTGCCAGCAGCTACGGGCCCGACACTGAAGCTTTCTTT.

This clonotype was recorded at least ten times. The CDR3 protein is CASSFARRTDTQYF. CDR3 nucleotide sequence: TGCGCCAGCAGCTTCGCTAGACGCACAGATACGCAGTATTTT. V gene TRBV5-1 combines with J gene TRBJ2-3; no reliable D call. The CDR3 has 14 residues. Per germline, CDR1 SGHRS and CDR2 YFSETQ. The V end was cut by 2 bases, the J end by 1 base, with 8 bases between.

The CDR3 sequence is CASSDDRTDMRSTDTQYF. The CDR3 nucleotides read TGTGCCAGCAGCGATGATAGGACAGACATGCGTAGCACAGATACGCAGTATTTT. The chain recombines TRBV5-5 with TRBJ2-3; D possibly corresponds to TRBD1 (6 bases). There are 18 residues in the CDR3. Germline V lookup: CDR1 SGHKS, CDR2 YYEKEE (reference sequence). The V gene lost 4 bases and the J gene lost 0 bases, with 21 bases spanning the gap.

This clonotype was detected ten times or more. At one end, the junction sequence differs from germline, possibly due to a read error. The V gene is TRBV27, the J gene TRBJ1-5; D is unresolved. Germline CDR1 reads MNHEY; CDR2 reads SMNVEV (reference sequence). The CDR3 covers 13 residues. The CDR3 sequence is CASSLQGNQPQHF. The CDR3 DNA sequence: TGCGCCAGCAGCTTGCAGGGCAATCAGCCCCAGCATTTT.

The CDR3 reads CASSYATGSNYGYTF. CDR3 sequence (DNA): TGTGCCAGCAGCTACGCTACCGGCTCGAACTATGGCTACACCTTC. V and J are TRBV14 and TRBJ1-2; D is uncertain. With 5 bases removed from V and 2 bases from J, the gap between germline ends came to 15 bases. Germline CDR1 is SGHDN and CDR2 is FVKESK. CDR3 length equals 15 residues.

The J gene is TRBJ1-1, the V gene TRBV5-6; a weak D match, TRBD1 (5 bases). V was pared by 0 bases and J by 4 bases, with 13 bases between. The germline V gene has CDR1 SGHDT and CDR2 YYEEEE. The CDR3 loop spans 15 amino acids. CDR3 residues: CASSLVQGEGTEAFF. The DNA for the CDR3 is TGTGCCAGCAGCTTGGTGCAGGGCGAAGGCACTGAAGCTTTCTTT.

This clonotype was found many times. The CDR3 sequence: CALTSKSTDTQYF. The DNA for the CDR3 is TGTGCCTTGACTAGCAAATCCACAGATACGCAGTATTTT. This chain joins TRBV30 and TRBJ2-3, with TRBD2 matching over 7 bases. J gave up 2 bases and V 7 bases, and 6 bases lay outside the gene matches. There are 13 residues in the CDR3. Germline CDR1 and CDR2: GTSNPN and SVGIG (reference sequence).

This clonotype was recorded at least ten times. The V gene is TRBV28, the J gene TRBJ2-7; the D gene is possibly TRBD1 (6 bases). The CDR3 is made up of 15 amino acids. The germline CDR1 and CDR2 sequences are MDHEN and SYDVKM. V lost 3 bases and J lost 2, with 14 bases in between. For the CDR3, the DNA is TGTGCCAGCAGTTTTCCCGGGACAAAGACCTACGAGCAGTACTTC. Its translation is CASSFPGTKTYEQYF.

This sequence joins TRBV10-3 and TRBJ2-1; 9 positions agree with TRBD2. CDR3 length: 18 amino acids. The V and J ends lost 0 bases and 2 bases, in that order; junction bases with no gene match: 8. Germline V lookup: CDR1 ENHRY, CDR2 SYGVKD. The CDR3 DNA is TGTGCCATCAGTGAGTCGCTAACGGCGGGAGGGACCTACAATGAGCAGTTCTTC. Encoded protein: CAISESLTAGGTYNEQFF.

The chain uses TRBV16 and TRBJ1-4; D is unclear. The CDR3 has 13 residues. Trimming pared 0 bases from V and 8 bases from J, leaving 7 bases between. From germline, CDR1 is KGHSY and CDR2 FQNENV. The CDR3 bases are TGTGCCAGCAGCCAATCTGGAGAAGAAAAACTGTTTTTT. This sequence encodes CASSQSGEEKLFF.

V and J are TRBV10-3 and TRBJ1-3; 8 nucleotides match TRBD1. The V gene end was trimmed by 7 bases and the J gene end by 4 bases; junction bases not matched to a gene: 6. The CDR3 has 14 amino acids. The V gene's germline CDR1 is ENHRY and CDR2 SYGVKD. CDR3 in amino acids: CAITDRGIGNTIYF. The CDR3 nucleotides are TGTGCCATCACTGACAGGGGAATCGGAAACACCATATATTTT.

This clonotype showed up many times. The CDR3 nucleotides are TGTGCCAGCATCGGACAGGGTCGTGGGGCCAACGTCCTGACTTTC. Translation: CASIGQGRGANVLTF. This sequence joins TRBV2 and TRBJ2-6, with TRBD1 identical over 8 bases. The V and J ends lost 7 bases and 3 bases, in that order; junction bases with no gene match: 5. Germline assignment: CDR1 SNHLY and CDR2 FYNNEI. The CDR3 length is 15 residues.

The rearrangement joins TRBV27 to TRBJ1-4; TRBD1 might be the D (5 bases). Germline CDR1 is MNHEY and CDR2 is SMNVEV (reference sequence). There are 17 residues in the CDR3. V lost 4 bases to trimming and J lost 3 bases, with 18 bases between them. The CDR3 loop reads CASSSQGGRVANEKLFF. CDR3 nucleotide sequence: TGTGCCAGCAGTTCGCAGGGAGGCCGAGTGGCTAATGAAAAACTGTTTTTT.

This clonotype came up many times. V and J are TRBV2 and TRBJ2-3, with 10 bases that match TRBD2. The CDR3 covers 15 residues. Per germline, CDR1 SNHLY and CDR2 FYNNEI. V lost 6 bases, J lost 2 bases, and 5 bases stayed unmatched. The CDR3 DNA reads as TGTGCCAGCAGAGTAGCGGGGGGATCCACAGATACGCAGTATTTT. Protein: CASRVAGGSTDTQYF.

The sample holds many counts of this clonotype. The chain recombines TRBV6-2 or TRBV6-3 with TRBJ2-1; 11 nucleotides match TRBD2. The germline V gene encodes CDR1 MNHEY and CDR2 SVGEGT. V shed 7 bases, J shed 3 bases, and the junction held 8 bases outside the gene matches. This CDR3 has 16 amino acids. The CDR3 loop reads CASTTSGSPGYNEQFF. The CDR3 DNA is TGTGCCAGCACCACTAGCGGGAGTCCGGGCTACAATGAGCAGTTCTTC.

The rearrangement joins TRBV4-2 to TRBJ1-2; D uncertain. The CDR3 loop spans 15 amino acids. Germline CDR1 LGHNA, CDR2 YNFKEQ. V was clipped by 0 bases and J by 8 bases, with 16 bases between them. Written as DNA, the CDR3 is TGTGCCAGCAGCCAAGAGCAGAGTGCCCGAGTAGGCTACACCTTC. Protein product: CASSQEQSARVGYTF.

The V and J genes are TRBV6-1 and TRBJ2-2; a weak D match, TRBD1 (6 bases). Germline CDR1 and CDR2: MNHNS and SASEGT. CDR3 length equals 14 residues. V gave up 4 bases and J gave up 6 bases, with 12 bases separating them. The CDR3: CASSALGGSGELFF. CDR3 DNA: TGTGCCAGCAGTGCCCTTGGGGGCTCCGGGGAGCTGTTTTTT.

This clonotype was found many times. The chain has TRBV28 and TRBJ1-6; maybe TRBD1 (5 bases). The CDR3 covers 11 residues. Germline assignment: CDR1 MDHEN and CDR2 SYDVKM. The germline V and J ends were trimmed by 8 bases and 13 bases, with 12 bases remaining between them. CDR3 protein: CASGQRQPLHF. DNA of the CDR3: TGTGCCAGCGGGCAGAGACAGCCCCTCCACTTT.

The chain couples TRBV29-1 to TRBJ1-1; TRBD1 matches 8 bases. J lost 3 bases, V lost 6 bases, and 6 bases had no gene match. The CDR3 is 13 amino acids. Per the germline V gene, CDR1 is SQVTM and CDR2 is ANQGSEA. The CDR3 DNA sequence: TGCAGCGTCACGACAGGGGAGGACACTGAAGCTTTCTTT. Its translation: CSVTTGEDTEAFF.

This clonotype has more than one count but fewer than ten. The CDR3 bases are TGTGCCAGCAGCTTCGACAGGGGAGGCGAAAAACTGTTTTTT. Translated: CASSFDRGGEKLFF. V is TRBV4-2 and J is TRBJ1-4; 8 positions match TRBD1. Per germline, CDR1 LGHNA and CDR2 YNFKEQ. V lost 5 bases to trimming and J lost 8 bases; unmatched junction nucleotides: 7. CDR3 size: 14 residues.

This chain links TRBV30 with TRBJ1-1, with D unresolved. The CDR3 runs 12 residues. V lost 0 bases and J 14 bases, leaving 16 bases between the germline ends. Germline loops: CDR1 GTSNPN, CDR2 SVGIG (reference sequence). The CDR3 region is CAWSVGSSGVFF. CDR3 DNA sequence: TGTGCCTGGAGTGTGGGCAGCTCCGGTGTATTCTTT.

CDR3 sequence: CSVTGKGSGANVLTF. As DNA, the CDR3 is TGCAGCGTTACAGGGAAAGGCTCTGGGGCCAACGTCCTGACTTTC. V is TRBV29-1 and J is TRBJ2-6; TRBD1 might be the D (6 bases). The V and J ends lost 5 bases and 0 bases respectively, with 11 bases between them. CDR3 length: 15 residues. Germline V gives CDR1 SQVTM, CDR2 ANQGSEA.